The sequence of this TCR beta chain was determined in a study of blood T cells in healthy people across ages. Overall study results and limits: Diversity was estimated from one million T cells, and these estimates were considered underestimates. Older individuals had lower TCR beta diversity per million T cells (the decline was roughly linear).

The study recruited healthy Caucasian donors from Russia who were aged about 6 to 100. Extraction yielded at least 6 micrograms of total RNA per sample. Germline loops: CDR1 KGHSH, CDR2 LQKENI. The CDR3 covers 16 residues. Using a J-beta primer mix together with a sample-barcoded 5' primer, a second PCR was run for about 6 to 12 cycles. TCRdb recomputed calls from the 5' RACE reads with MiXCR, one row per CDR3 protein. This table has 870,000 or so distinct CDR3 sequences, around 28% appearing once. In the case of this clonotype: What it binds is unknown. Possible read error: a much larger clone is one base away.

This receptor was identified in a woman of 80 years or more in good health. V is TRBV18 and J is TRBJ2-1, with TRBD2 matching over 10 bases. The specimen was blood. The CDR3 reads CTSSPPGTSEFNEQFF. The CDR3 DNA sequence: TGTACCAGCTCACCACCAGGGACTAGCGAGTTTAATGAGCAGTTCTTC.